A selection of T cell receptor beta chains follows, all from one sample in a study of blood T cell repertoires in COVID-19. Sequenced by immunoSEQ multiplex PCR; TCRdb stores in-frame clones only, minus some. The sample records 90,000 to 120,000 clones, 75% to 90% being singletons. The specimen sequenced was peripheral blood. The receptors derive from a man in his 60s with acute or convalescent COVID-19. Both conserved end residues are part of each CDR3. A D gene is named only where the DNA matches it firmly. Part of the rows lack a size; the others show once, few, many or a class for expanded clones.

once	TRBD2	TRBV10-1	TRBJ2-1	TGCGCCAGCAGCACTAGCGGGAGCTATGAGCAGTTCTTC	CASSTSGSYEQFF
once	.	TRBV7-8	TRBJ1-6	TGTGCCAGCAGCTTAGTAGCAGGGAATTCACCCCTCCACTTT	CASSLVAGNSPLHF
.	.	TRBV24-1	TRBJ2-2	TGTGCCACCAGAGGATGGGCCCAGGGCGGGGAGCTGTTTTTT	CATRGWAQGGELFF
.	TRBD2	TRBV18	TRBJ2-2	TGTGCCAGTGTGGGACTAGCAGATAACACCGGGGAGCTGTTTTTT	CASVGLADNTGELFF
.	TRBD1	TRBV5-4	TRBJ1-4	TGTGCCAGCAGCTTACAATCGTACAGGGGCTCTAATGAAAAACTGTTTTTT	CASSLQSYRGSNEKLFF
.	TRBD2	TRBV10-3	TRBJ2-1	TGTGCCATCAGTGGGGGACTAGCGGACTCCTACAATGAGCAGTTCTTC	CAISGGLADSYNEQFF
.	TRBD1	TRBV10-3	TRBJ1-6	TGTGCCATCAGTCCCGGGACAGGGGATTACGGTTCACCCCTCCACTTT	CAISPGTGDYGSPLHF
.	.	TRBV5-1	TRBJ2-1	TGCGCCAGCAGCAAGAGCGCACGGCGGGACAATGAGCAGTTCTTC	CASSKSARRDNEQFF
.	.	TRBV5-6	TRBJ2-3	TGTGCCAGCAGCAGAGACCGGCGGGATACGCAGTATTTT	CASSRDRRDTQYF
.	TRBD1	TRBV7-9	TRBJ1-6	TGTGCCAGCCAGGGGGGAACGAATTCACCCCTCCACTTT	CASQGGTNSPLHF
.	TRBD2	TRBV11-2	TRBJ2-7	TGTGCCAGCAGCTTAGGACTAGCGGTGATCTACGAGCAGTACTTC	CASSLGLAVIYEQYF
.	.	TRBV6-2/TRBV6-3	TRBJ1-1	TGTGCCAGCAGTCCGGGACAGAACACTGAAGCTTTCTTT	CASSPGQNTEAFF
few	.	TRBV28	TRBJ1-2	TGTGCCAGCAGTTTATGGCCGGAGTATGGCTACACCTTC	CASSLWPEYGYTF
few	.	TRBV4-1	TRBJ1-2	TGCGCCAGCAGCGCGTGGCCCCCGACAGCCGTTCCGGGTGGCTACACCTTC	CASSAWPPTAVPGGYTF
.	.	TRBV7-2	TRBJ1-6	TGTGCCAGCAGCTTCGGGACGGCGGGGTTCAATTCACCCCTCCACTTT	CASSFGTAGFNSPLHF
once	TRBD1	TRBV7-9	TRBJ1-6	TGTGCCAGCAGCTTAGTGGGACAGACCCATTCACCCCTCCACTTT	CASSLVGQTHSPLHF
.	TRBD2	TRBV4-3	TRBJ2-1	TGCGCCAGCAGCCAAGACGGGGGGAGATACAATGAGCAGTTCTTC	CASSQDGGRYNEQFF
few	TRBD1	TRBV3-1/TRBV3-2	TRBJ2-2	TGTGCCAGCAGCTTCCGACAGGGCCAGCACACCGGGGAGCTGTTTTTT	CASSFRQGQHTGELFF
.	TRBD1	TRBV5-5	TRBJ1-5	TGTGCCAGCAGCTTGGGCCTCCGACAGGGGGGAAATCAGCCCCAGCATTTT	CASSLGLRQGGNQPQHF
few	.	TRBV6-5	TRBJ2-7	TGTGCCAGCAGGGCAGGGGTTGGTGGATACGAGCAGTACTTC	CASRAGVGGYEQYF
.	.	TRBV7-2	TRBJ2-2	TGTGCCAGCAGCTTAGGGGACACCTACACCGGGGAGCTGTTTTTT	CASSLGDTYTGELFF
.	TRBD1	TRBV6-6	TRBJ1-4	TGTGCCAGCAGTTCTGGGACAGGGGGCTCTGGTGAAAAACTGTTTTTT	CASSSGTGGSGEKLFF
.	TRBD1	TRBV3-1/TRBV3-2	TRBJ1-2	TGTGCCAGCAGCCAAACAGGGGCGGGTGGCTACACCTTC	CASSQTGAGGYTF
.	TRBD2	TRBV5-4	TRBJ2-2	TGTGCCAGCAGCCTGGGGGGACTAGCAGCGAACACCGGGGAGCTGTTTTTT	CASSLGGLAANTGELFF
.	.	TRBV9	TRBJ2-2	TGTGCCAGCAGCGCGAGGGCCAACACCGGGGAGCTGTTTTTT	CASSARANTGELFF
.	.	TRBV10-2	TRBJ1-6	TGCGCCAGCAGTGATACAGGGAGGGATTCACCCCTCCACTTT	CASSDTGRDSPLHF
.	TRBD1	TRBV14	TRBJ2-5	TGTGCCAGCAGCCGGGACAGGGAGACCCAGTACTTC	CASSRDRETQYF
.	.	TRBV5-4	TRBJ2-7	TGTGCCAGCAGCGTGGAATGGGACACAACCTACGAGCAGTACTTC	CASSVEWDTTYEQYF
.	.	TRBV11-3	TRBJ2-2	TGTGCCAGCAGCTTATTTTACGGCGGGACCGGGGAGCTGTTTTTT	CASSLFYGGTGELFF
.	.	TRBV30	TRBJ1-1	TGTGCCGGGCGGGGGAACACTGAAGCTTTCTTT	CAGRGNTEAFF
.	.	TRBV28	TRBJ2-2	TGTGCCAGCAGTTTAGGCATTGGGGGGACGAACACCGGGGAGCTGTTTTTT	CASSLGIGGTNTGELFF
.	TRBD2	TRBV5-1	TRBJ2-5	TGCGCCAGCAGCAGATCTAGCGGAAAAGAGACCCAGTACTTC	CASSRSSGKETQYF
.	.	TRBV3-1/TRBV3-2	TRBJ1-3	TGTGCCAGCAGCCAGGGGGGGGGTCAGCTTGGAAACACCATATATTTT	CASSQGGGQLGNTIYF
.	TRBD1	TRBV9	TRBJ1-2	TGTGCCAGCAGCGGACAGGGTTCTGACTTCTATGGCTACACCTTC	CASSGQGSDFYGYTF
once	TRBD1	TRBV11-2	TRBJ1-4	TGTGCCAGCAGCCCCCGGGGACAGGCGGGGGAAAAACTGTTTTTT	CASSPRGQAGEKLFF
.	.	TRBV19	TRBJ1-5	TGTGCCAGTAGTATTCGGGGAACCAATCAGCCCCAGCATTTT	CASSIRGTNQPQHF
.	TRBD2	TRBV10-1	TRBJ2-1	TGCGCCAGCAGTGACCCTCTCGGGGGAGGGCTATCCTACAATGAGCAGTTCTTC	CASSDPLGGGLSYNEQFF
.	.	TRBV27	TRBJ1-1	TGTGCCAGCAGCCGAGGGGGACCGAACACTGAAGCTTTCTTT	CASSRGGPNTEAFF
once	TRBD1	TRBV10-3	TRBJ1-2	TGTGCCATCAGTGAGTCGCTGGGACAGGGGGACTCTGGCTACACCTTC	CAISESLGQGDSGYTF
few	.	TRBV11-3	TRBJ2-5	TGTGCCAGCAGCTTACCAGGGCGAGAGACCCAGTACTTC	CASSLPGRETQYF
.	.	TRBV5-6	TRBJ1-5	TGTGCCAGCAGCCAGGGACCGGGAGTAGGATATCAGCCCCAGCATTTT	CASSQGPGVGYQPQHF
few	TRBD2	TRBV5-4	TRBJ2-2	TGTGCCAGCAGCTTGGCGGGGGGAGGGACCGGGGAGCTGTTTTTT	CASSLAGGGTGELFF
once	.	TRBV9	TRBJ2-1	TGTGCCAGCAGCGTAGAGGAGCGGCCGTACAATGAGCAGTTCTTC	CASSVEERPYNEQFF